This TCR beta chain is from a study of blood T cell repertoires in COVID-19. On the study more broadly: COVID-19 samples, acute and convalescent, were from the United States, Italy and Spain. PBMCs, B-cell-depleted T cells, or T cells were the source of the cDNA or gDNA that made up the material.

The CDR3 length is 14 residues. Germline V lookup: CDR1 SGHNT, CDR2 YYREEE (reference sequence). V gave up 4 bases and J gave up 2 bases, with 9 bases separating them. Original analysis: Counts of nucleated cells, estimated from reference gene primer amplification, were obtained. The assay was immunoSEQ multiplex PCR, and TCRdb's table has in-frame clones only and misses some. The V and J calls and the clone size are those of that table, but D and trimming were determined from the DNA. The sample lists 60,000 or so clones, roughly 89% occurring once. This clone was picked up one time. The sequence was collected from a man in his fifties or sixties with active COVID-19. The chain is built from TRBV5-4 and TRBJ2-2; D uncertain. Material for sequencing was peripheral blood. DNA of the CDR3: TGTGCCAGCAGCCCGACTCCAAACACCGGGGAGCTGTTTTTT. Residues: CASSPTPNTGELFF.